These 17 T cell receptor beta chains originate from one sample sequenced in a study of T-cell memory formation after mild COVID-19. TCRdb recomputed calls from the 5' RACE reads with MiXCR, one row per CDR3 protein. Of around 510,000 distinct CDR3 sequences in the sample, about 20% are singletons; the top ten hold around 7.7%. Sequenced material: PBMCs or a T cell subset sorted from them (not recorded which). Receptors were obtained from an adult woman who had mild COVID-19 (a few samples of this study predate the infection). Cell type and time point are not known.

This clonotype was recorded once. The chain recombines TRBV20-1 with TRBJ2-7, with D unclear. CDR1 is DFQATT, CDR2 SNEGSKA, per germline (reference sequence). The CDR3 sequence is 15 residues long. V lost 0 bases, J lost 0 bases, and 12 bases lay in between. The CDR3 coding sequence is TGCAGTGCTAGAGATCATAGGACGCCCTCCTACGAGCAGTACTTC. Its protein product is CSARDHRTPSYEQYF.

The J gene is TRBJ2-1, the V gene TRBV6-2 or TRBV6-3; 7 bases fit TRBD2. This CDR3 is 15 amino acids long. V lost 2 bases, J lost 7 bases, and 8 bases stayed unmatched. CDR1 MNHEY and CDR2 SVGEGT come from the germline V gene. CDR3 protein: CASSYRLREQNEQFF. The CDR3 nucleotides are TGTGCCAGCAGTTACAGGTTGCGGGAGCAAAATGAGCAGTTCTTC.

The chain links TRBV15 to TRBJ2-3, with 10 bases matching TRBD2. The CDR3 covers 16 residues. Trimming at V came to 3 bases and at J to 1 base, leaving 4 bases not matched to a gene. Germline V gives CDR1 LNHNV, CDR2 YYDKDF (reference sequence). In nucleotides, the CDR3 is TGTGCCACCAGCAGGGTAGCGGGGGGACGCACAGATACGCAGTATTTT. It yields the protein CATSRVAGGRTDTQYF.

The rearrangement joins TRBV10-3 to TRBJ1-1; no reliable D call. Germline CDR1 ENHRY, CDR2 SYGVKD. This CDR3 spans 13 amino acids. Trimming left V 3 bases short and J 8 bases short, with 13 bases between. The CDR3 reads CAISDSVAEEAFF. The DNA of the CDR3 is TGTGCCATCAGTGATTCGGTCGCCGAAGAAGCTTTCTTT.

The table lists this clonotype with many counts. This sequence joins TRBV5-1 and TRBJ2-3; 14 nucleotides line up with TRBD2. J lost 3 bases, V lost 2 bases, and 5 bases had no gene match. CDR1 SGHRS and CDR2 YFSETQ come from the germline V gene. This CDR3 has 17 amino acids. CDR3 coding DNA: TGCGCCAGCAGCTTACTCGGACTAGCGGGAGGAACAGATACGCAGTATTTT. This codes for CASSLLGLAGGTDTQYF.

This clonotype has more than one count but fewer than ten. This chain uses TRBV21-1 with TRBJ2-1; TRBD2, the table's D call, was not compared with the DNA. TRBV21-1 is termed a pseudogene. The CDR3 has 13 residues. CDR3 region: CASGEEGRNEQFF. In DNA, the CDR3 is TGTGCCAGCGGAGAAGAGGGCCGCAATGAGCAGTTCTTC.

A few counts support this clonotype. V and J are TRBV9 and TRBJ2-2, with a possible D match to TRBD2 (5 bases). CDR3 size: 16 residues. V lost 3 bases, J lost 3 bases, and 15 bases lay in between. Germline CDR1 reads SGDLS; CDR2 reads YYNGEE. As DNA, the CDR3 is TGTGCCAGCAGCGGCACAACGAGGGTAGACACCGGGGAGCTGTTTTTT. Its protein is CASSGTTRVDTGELFF.

The rearrangement joins TRBV29-1 to TRBJ2-1, with unresolved D. CDR3 length equals 13 residues. V dropped 6 bases and J dropped 5 bases, with 14 bases sitting between them. Germline V gene data show CDR1 as SQVTM and CDR2 as ANQGSEA. The CDR3, as DNA: TGCAGCGTCGAAAGTGCCAATGACAATGAGCAGTTCTTC. It translates to CSVESANDNEQFF.

The chain employs TRBV5-1 and TRBJ2-3; TRBD2 aligns across 8 bases. Unmatched junction bases numbered 9, after V lost 4 bases and J lost 2 bases. The CDR3 is made up of 16 amino acids. Germline CDR1 and CDR2: SGHRS and YFSETQ. The CDR3 protein is CASSPRSGGYTDTQYF. In DNA form, the CDR3 reads TGCGCCAGCAGCCCCCGAAGCGGGGGATACACAGATACGCAGTATTTT.

The V call is TRBV7-9, the J call TRBJ1-2; 9 positions agree with TRBD1. The CDR3 loop spans 17 amino acids. Germline trimming cut 0 bases from V and 2 bases from J; bases unmatched to any gene: 7. From germline, CDR1 is SEHNR and CDR2 FQNEAQ (reference sequence). The DNA for the CDR3 is TGTGCCAGCAGCTTAGCGCTCGGGACAGGGAGAAACTATGGCTACACCTTC. Translating gives CASSLALGTGRNYGYTF.

CDR3 amino acids: CATSDWTADGYTF. In nucleotides, the CDR3 is TGTGCCACCAGTGACTGGACAGCCGATGGCTACACCTTC. V usage is TRBV24-1 and J usage is TRBJ1-2; D might be TRBD1 (6 bases). Germline CDR1 is KGHDR and CDR2 is SFDVKD. This CDR3 is 13 amino acids long. Trimming removed 4 bases at V and 6 bases at J, with 11 bases between.

V and J are TRBV12-5 and TRBJ2-2; D tentatively reads TRBD1 or TRBD2 (7 bases each). V lost 6 bases and J lost 2, with 13 bases in between. This CDR3 spans 15 amino acids. Germline assignment: CDR1 LGHNT and CDR2 FRNRAP. This CDR3 reads CASGGGTANTGELFF. The CDR3 DNA is TGTGCTAGTGGCGGGGGGACAGCCAACACCGGGGAGCTGTTTTTT.

This clonotype was observed a few times. The V and J genes are TRBV5-8 and TRBJ2-7; no reliable D call. CDR1 is SGHTS, CDR2 YDEGEE, per germline. Trimming removed 2 bases at V and 5 bases at J, with 14 bases between. CDR3 length: 14 residues. DNA of the CDR3: TGTGCCAGCAGCTTCCCCGGAGCGCGGAACGAGCAGTACTTC. The encoded protein is CASSFPGARNEQYF.

This clonotype appeared a few times. This chain links TRBV12-3 or TRBV12-4 with TRBJ2-7; 7 bases line up with TRBD1. V dropped 6 bases and J dropped 5; count of bases not matched to a gene: 7. The CDR3 totals 13 residues. The CDR3 DNA sequence: TGTGCCAGCAGCTCAGGGGGTCGGAACGAGCAGTACTTC. Translation: CASSSGGRNEQYF.

This clonotype was seen only a few times. The genes are TRBV12-3 or TRBV12-4 and TRBJ2-7; D unclear. V lost 1 base and J 6 bases, leaving 13 bases between the germline ends. The CDR3 covers 14 residues. CDR3 protein: CASSLGQSSFEQYF. CDR3 in DNA: TGTGCCAGCAGTTTAGGGCAGTCGAGTTTCGAGCAGTACTTC.

This clonotype has more than one count but fewer than ten. The genes are TRBV20-1 and TRBJ1-1; a possible D gene is TRBD1 (6 bases). Between the trimmed V and J ends, which lost 5 bases and 0 bases, there was a span of 16 bases. This CDR3 is built from 15 residues. Germline-derived CDR1 and CDR2 are DFQATT and SNEGSKA (reference sequence). CDR3 nucleotide sequence: TGCAGTGCTCCACAATCAGGACAGCTGAACACTGAAGCTTTCTTT. Its translation: CSAPQSGQLNTEAFF.

V and J are TRBV20-1 and TRBJ1-1; 8 nucleotides match TRBD1. This CDR3 has 13 amino acids. Unmatched junction bases numbered 3, after V lost 4 bases and J lost 2 bases. Germline V gives CDR1 DFQATT, CDR2 SNEGSKA (reference sequence). The CDR3 is CSATRGRNTEAFF. In DNA form, the CDR3 reads TGCAGTGCTACCAGGGGGCGAAACACTGAAGCTTTCTTT.